This T cell receptor beta chain was profiled in a study of blood T cell repertoires in COVID-19. Seattle's cohort entered during active infection and was followed longitudinally. Source study methods: Estimation of nucleated cell counts was performed using reference gene primer amplification. Generated by immunoSEQ multiplex PCR, the TCRdb table keeps only in-frame clones and is missing some. V, J and clone size derive from that table, while D and trimming were established from the DNA sequence. The data contain 100,000 to 150,000 clones, about 90% of them singletons. Germline CDR1 LNHDA, CDR2 SQIVND (reference sequence). This CDR3 is built from 14 residues. Trimming took 6 bases from V and 1 from J; bases not matched to a gene: 1.

The receptor was derived from a man in his fifties or sixties with COVID-19, enrolled during active disease. This sequence joins TRBV19 and TRBJ2-3; 10 bases agree with TRBD1. Sequenced material: peripheral blood. CDR3 nucleotides: TGTGCCAGTAGAGACAGGGGGCGCACAGATACGCAGTATTTT. It codes for CASRDRGRTDTQYF.